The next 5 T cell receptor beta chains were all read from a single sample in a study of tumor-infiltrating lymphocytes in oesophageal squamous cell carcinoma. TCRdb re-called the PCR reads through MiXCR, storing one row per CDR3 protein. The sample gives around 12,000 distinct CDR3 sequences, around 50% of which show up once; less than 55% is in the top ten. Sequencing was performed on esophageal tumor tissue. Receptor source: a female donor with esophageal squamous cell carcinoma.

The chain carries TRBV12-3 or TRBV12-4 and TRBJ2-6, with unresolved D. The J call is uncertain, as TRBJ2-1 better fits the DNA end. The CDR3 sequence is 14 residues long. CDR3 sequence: CASTPSSVTTQQFF. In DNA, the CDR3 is TGTGCCAGCACTCCCAGCTCCGTAACCACCCAGCAGTTCTTC.

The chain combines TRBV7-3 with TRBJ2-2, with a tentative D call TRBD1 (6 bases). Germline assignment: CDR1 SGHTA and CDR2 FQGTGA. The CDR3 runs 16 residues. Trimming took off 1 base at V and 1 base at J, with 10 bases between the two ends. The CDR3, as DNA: TGTGCCAGCAGCTTAATGGCACAGGGGAACACCGGGGAGCTGTTTTTT. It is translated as CASSLMAQGNTGELFF.

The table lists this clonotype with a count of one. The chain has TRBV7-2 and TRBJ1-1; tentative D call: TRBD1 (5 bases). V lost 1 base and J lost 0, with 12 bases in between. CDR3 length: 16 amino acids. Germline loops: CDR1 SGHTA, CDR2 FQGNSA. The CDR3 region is CASSLGPGRMNTEAFF. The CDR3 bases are TGTGCCAGCAGCTTAGGTCCGGGACGGATGAACACTGAAGCTTTCTTT.

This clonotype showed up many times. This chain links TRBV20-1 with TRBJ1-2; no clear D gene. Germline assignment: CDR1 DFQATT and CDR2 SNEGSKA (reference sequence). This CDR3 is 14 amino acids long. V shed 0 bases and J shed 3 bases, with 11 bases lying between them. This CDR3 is CSARDLQSYYGYTF. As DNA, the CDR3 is TGCAGTGCTAGAGATCTACAGAGCTACTATGGCTACACCTTC.

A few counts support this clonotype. CDR3: CASSNTGAGYNEQFF. CDR3 DNA: TGTGCCAGCAGCAATACAGGGGCAGGCTACAATGAGCAGTTCTTC. V gene TRBV3-1 combines with J gene TRBJ2-1; 7 positions agree with TRBD1. This CDR3 has 15 residues. Germline V gene data show CDR1 as LGHDT and CDR2 as YNNKEL (reference sequence). V shed 5 bases, J shed 3 bases, and the junction held 7 bases outside the gene matches.